This T cell receptor (beta chain) was sequenced for a study of CD8+ T cells in alopecia areata (dated by TCRdb to the late 2010s). Looking at the study overall: Treated patients were enrolled in an open-label pilot trial of oral tofacitinib, 5 to 10 mg twice daily, for moderate-to-severe alopecia areata. Patients received tofacitinib for 6 to 18 months and were then followed off drug for 6 months to check for delayed response and recurrence. The SALT score, which quantifies the percentage of affected scalp surface area, was used to measure disease severity in treated patients. In both human patients and the C3H/HeJ mouse model, the study applied high-throughput TCRbeta sequencing to look at T cell clonal expansion in alopecia areata. Scalp tissue and sorted CD4+ and CD8+ peripheral blood T cells from patchy and totalis/universalis alopecia areata patients and from healthy controls were covered by human TCRbeta sequencing. Patients on tofacitinib were biopsied at baseline and after 4 and 24 weeks of treatment, and several of the patients also had a later scalp biopsy. Scalp clonality was compared among normal scalp (n=4), patchy alopecia areata scalp (n=8), and alopecia totalis/universalis scalp (n=8). RNA came from the PAXgene miRNA kit for fixed scalp, the miRNeasy kit for PBMCs, and the RNeasy kit for mouse skin. TCRbeta CDR3 regions were amplified by immunoSEQ multiplex PCR using 35 Vbeta forward and 13 Jbeta reverse primers.

The library came from the immunoSEQ multiplex PCR assay. RNA was extracted from all samples and reverse transcribed into cDNA as template for TCR sequencing. First-strand cDNA was synthesized using SuperScript III with a 2:1 mix of oligo-dT and random hexamers. A synthetic immune receptor repertoire was used to measure amplification bias, and any remaining bias was corrected computationally. In the authors' own workflow: Raw reads were preprocessed to remove errors, and CDR3 was defined by IMGT conventions from the conserved cysteine to phenylalanine. Clonality was computed by normalizing Shannon entropy by log2 of the number of productive unique TCRs and subtracting the result from 1. CD4 or CD8 identity of scalp clones was inferred by cross-referencing scalp TCRbeta sequences with sorted blood CD4 and CD8 repertoires. TCRdb stores this immuneACCESS table with in-frame sequences only. Part of the clones is absent; in the studies checked, under half of the shortfall reflects unresolved V genes, and no reason is known for the rest. V, J and clone size are taken as reported in that table, and D and trimming were inferred from the DNA itself. The sample table shows about 76,000 clones, and around 60% are seen once. The top ten clones comprise about a quarter of the sample.

Read against the paper, the sample's time point label means: around 22 weeks on oral tofacitinib. In the paper's terms, the treatment or condition label means: oral pan-JAK inhibitor, 5-10 mg twice daily. Lesional scalp punch biopsies and peripheral blood were collected from alopecia areata patients. After PBMCs were isolated by density centrifugation and stained for CD3, CD4 and CD8, a FACSAria was used to sort CD4+ and CD8+ T cells. General conclusions and limits of the study: Many expanded lesional clones were found to persist in scalp and blood during tofacitinib treatment, and relapse after treatment cessation may be partly explained by this persistence. Because the treated cohort was small and had only one nonresponder, larger studies are needed to examine links between baseline CD8+ expansion and response. Lesional scalp, especially in alopecia totalis/universalis, showed higher clonality and more expanded CD8+ clones than normal scalp, suggesting antigenic drive. Tofacitinib significantly decreased scalp clonality and the number of expanded CD8+ clones among the top 100 scalp clones. Shared TCR sequences between patients were less evident than in mice, which may be partly attributable to HLA diversity in the patient population. Scalp TCR repertoire analysis is complicated because resident alphabeta T cells in normal human skin are also sequenced, whereas mouse skin is dominated by gammadelta T cells.

In the case of this clone: The antigen this receptor binds is unknown. Nothing much larger sits one base from this clone, and base qualities are not available.

V and J are truncated by 2 bases and 0 bases respectively, leaving an intervening sequence of 5 bases. The germline V gene provides CDR1 SGHAT and CDR2 FQNNGV. The CDR3 contains 14 residues, cysteine and phenylalanine counted. Only CDR3 DNA remains: 42 bases, in frame from the first base. The sequenced sample was CD8+ T cells sorted from blood, obtained at week 24, from a patient treated with tofacitinib. The chain is encoded by TRBV11-2 joined to TRBJ1-3; the D gene cannot be named for sure. This TCR came from a human donor with alopecia areata. The CDR3 loop reads CASSLKSSGNTIYF. At the DNA level, the sequence is TGTGCCAGCAGCTTAAAGAGCTCTGGAAACACCATATATTTT.